These 14 T cell receptor beta chains share one sample of origin, sequenced in a study of T cell clonality in common variable immunodeficiency. The study's findings and limits: Fewer deletions and N-nucleotide insertions were reportedly seen in common variable immunodeficiency TCR beta sequences.

These receptors lack a known antigen. Clones were read by immunoSEQ multiplex PCR, and TCRdb kept only the in-frame ones, dropping some. Recorded here are 15,000 to 25,000 clones, with no singletons, and the ten leading clones hold just over 2.5%. The sequenced material came from peripheral blood mononuclear cells. These TCRs come from a human donor with common variable immunodeficiency.

As regards this clone: The CDR3 extends 3 residues past the end of the read, so its final part is completed from the germline J gene. J is TRBJ2-3 and V is TRBV11-3, with 14 bases aligning to TRBD2. CDR3 length: 15 amino acids. Germline-derived CDR1 and CDR2 are SGHNT and YENEEA. V lost 5 bases to trimming and J lost 5 bases; unmatched junction nucleotides: 3. The chain's CDR3 is CASSLTSGREDTQYF. The DNA read from the CDR3 is TGTGCCAGCAGCCTGACTAGCGGGAGGGAAGATACG.

This clone was observed a handful of times. With the read ending 3 residues before the CDR3 end, the germline J gene is used to fill in that end. V and J are TRBV7-9 and TRBJ1-2; no clear D gene. Per the germline V gene, CDR1 is SEHNR and CDR2 is FQNEAQ (reference sequence). The CDR3 is made up of 12 amino acids. The CDR3 spells CASSLESEGYTF. The CDR3 bases that were read are TGTGCCAGCAGCTTAGAGTCAGAGGGC.

With respect to this clone: The observed sequence ends 3 residues before the CDR3 terminus, with the missing tail filled in from the germline J gene. The chain employs TRBV6-1 and TRBJ2-5, with 7 positions matching TRBD2. J was trimmed by 5 bases and V by 2 bases; bases with no gene match: 8. CDR3 length: 15 amino acids. Germline CDR1 and CDR2: MNHNS and SASEGT. The CDR3 DNA, read in part, is TGTGCCAGCAGTGAAAGGGGAGGGGTTCGCGAGACC. Translating it yields CASSERGGVRET. The entire CDR3 sequence reads CASSERGGVRETQYF.

A remark on this clone: Coverage ceases 3 residues before the CDR3 finishes, and the germline J gene fills in the end. The chain carries TRBV18 and TRBJ2-2, with TRBD1 as a possible D gene (6 bases). V was pared by 3 bases and J by 1 base, with 9 bases between. Germline lookup yields CDR1 KGHSH and CDR2 LQKENI. The CDR3 has 15 residues. The CDR3 DNA, read in part, is TGTGCCAGCTCACCGGCACAGGGGAACACCGGGGAG. This sequence encodes CASSPAQGNTGE. The full CDR3 is CASSPAQGNTGELFF.

This clone was counted between two and nine times. With the read ending 3 residues before the CDR3 end, the germline J gene is used to fill in that end. The chain uses TRBV18 and TRBJ1-1; the match to TRBD1 covers 8 bases. The junction had 1 base not matched to a gene; V was cut back by 4 bases and J by 0 bases. From germline, CDR1 is KGHSH and CDR2 LQKENI. The CDR3 loop spans 14 amino acids. The CDR3 bases that were read are TGTGCCAGCTCACGACAGGGGATGAACACTGAA. This sequence encodes CASSRQGMNTE. Given in full, the CDR3 is CASSRQGMNTEAFF.

This clone was counted only a few times. Read data end 3 residues before the CDR3 end; the end is taken from the germline J gene. This chain links TRBV6-1 with TRBJ1-2; weak D call: TRBD1 (5 bases). The CDR3 runs to 15 residues. Trimming removed 1 base at V and 7 bases at J, with 16 bases between. In germline, CDR1 is MNHNS, CDR2 SASEGT. CDR3 residues: CASSEDPFPGSGYTF. The sequenced part of the CDR3 DNA is TGTGCCAGCAGTGAAGACCCTTTCCCAGGGAGTGGC.

This clone was observed many times. Read sequence stops 3 residues before the CDR3 end, and the germline J gene provides the missing end. The chain joins TRBV6-1 to TRBJ2-1, with 8 bases matching TRBD1. CDR3 length equals 16 residues. Germline assignment: CDR1 MNHNS and CDR2 SASEGT. Germline trimming cut 1 base from V and 2 bases from J; bases unmatched to any gene: 4. The CDR3 bases that were read are TGTGCCAGCAGTGAAGTGGCAGGGGGCGCCTACAATGAG. Protein: CASSEVAGGAYNE. The entire CDR3 sequence reads CASSEVAGGAYNEQFF.

About this clone: The read finishes 3 residues shy of the CDR3 end, and the germline J gene is used to complete it. This chain links TRBV7-9 with TRBJ1-5, with 9 bases that match TRBD1. The germline gives CDR1 SEHNR, CDR2 FQNEAQ (reference sequence). The CDR3 is 15 amino acids. J gave up 5 bases and V 3 bases, and 5 bases lay outside the gene matches. The part of the CDR3 DNA that was read is TGTGCCAGCAGCTTCGAGGGACAGGGTGATCAGCCC. Its translation: CASSFEGQGDQP. The CDR3, in full, reads CASSFEGQGDQPQHF.

A few counts support this clone. Read coverage stops 3 residues before the CDR3 terminus; the germline J gene supplies the remainder. The chain couples TRBV7-6 to TRBJ2-5; 11 nucleotides match TRBD2. The germline V gene encodes CDR1 SGHVS and CDR2 FNYEAQ. V trimming: 0 bases; J trimming: 6 bases; junction bases outside the gene matches: 12. The CDR3 loop spans 18 amino acids. CDR3 DNA, as far as it was read: TGTGCCAGCAGCTTAGCGACGGCTAGCGGGGGGCTCGGACAGACC. Encoded protein: CASSLATASGGLGQT. The CDR3 as a whole reads CASSLATASGGLGQTQYF. Supplemented by reference TRBV7-6 and TRBJ2-5, the full variable domain reads GAGVSQSPRYKVTKRGQDVALRCDPISGHVSLYWYRQALGQGPEFLTYFNYEAQQDKSGLPNDRFSAERPEGSISTLTIQRTEQRDSAMYRCASSLATASGGLGQTQYFGPGTRLLVL.

This clone was observed a few times. The read falls 3 residues short of the CDR3 end, and the missing part is taken from the germline J gene. This chain joins TRBV5-6 and TRBJ2-5, with TRBD1 identical over 7 bases. The CDR3 totals 15 residues. V was clipped by 4 bases and J by 0 bases; unmatched bases: 6. The germline V gene has CDR1 SGHDT and CDR2 YYEEEE. The CDR3 region is CASSPGTANQETQYF. The sequenced CDR3 bases are TGTGCCAGCAGCCCCGGGACAGCGAACCAAGAGACC.

Concerning this clone: The CDR3 extends 3 residues past the end of the read, so its final part is completed from the germline J gene. The V call is TRBV5-5, the J call TRBJ1-2; the D is unclear. Germline loops: CDR1 SGHKS, CDR2 YYEKEE (reference sequence). The CDR3 sequence is 14 residues long. V was shortened by 4 bases and J by 4 bases, with 14 bases between the two germline ends. The CDR3: CASSRPGSGYGYTF. The CDR3 bases that were read are TGTGCCAGCAGCCGACCGGGGTCAGGCTATGGC.

On this clone itself: The DNA ends 3 residues before the CDR3 does, and the rest of the CDR3 is filled in from the germline J gene. The genes are TRBV5-1 and TRBJ1-4, with D tentatively TRBD1 (5 bases). Trimming took 5 bases from V and 6 from J, leaving 23 bases between them. The CDR3 contains 17 residues. The germline gives CDR1 SGHRS, CDR2 YFSETQ. Partial CDR3 DNA: TGCGCCAGCAGTTCGGAGGCCAGGGATCGTTTGGATGAAAAA. Its translation: CASSSEARDRLDEK. The whole CDR3 protein reads CASSSEARDRLDEKLFF.

As to this clone: The read halts 3 residues ahead of the CDR3 end, with the missing end drawn from the germline J gene. The chain employs TRBV19 and TRBJ1-2, with unresolved D. Germline CDR1 LNHDA, CDR2 SQIVND (reference sequence). V gave up 5 bases and J gave up 2 bases, with 9 bases separating them. The CDR3 covers 13 residues. Partial CDR3 DNA: TGTGCCAGTAGTCAAGACTGGAACTATGGC. Its translation is CASSQDWNYG. The entire CDR3 reads CASSQDWNYGYTF.

As regards this clone: The read finishes 3 residues shy of the CDR3 end, and the germline J gene is used to complete it. The chain couples TRBV7-9 to TRBJ1-4; TRBD1 matches at 7 bases. This CDR3 has 15 amino acids. The J segment lost 3 bases and the V segment lost 5 bases, leaving 6 bases of the junction unmatched. Germline V gene sequence: CDR1 SEHNR, CDR2 FQNEAQ (reference sequence). CDR3 sequence: CASSPHRGPNEKLFF. The covered CDR3 bases are TGTGCCAGCAGCCCCCACAGGGGACCTAATGAAAAA.